The T cell receptor (beta chain) described here comes from a study of OX40 agonist ivuxolimab in advanced cancers. Study at large: An anti-OX40 (CD134) antibody with agonistic activity, ivuxolimab, was administered to patients. Of the patients, three showed partial responses, one with hepatocellular carcinoma and two with cutaneous melanoma. Study findings and constraints: Among T cells, CD8+ cells averaged more expanded clones than CD4+ cells. Both blood CD4+ and CD8+ T cells showed clonal growth by week 6 at 0.1 to 3.0 mg/kg.

Trimming removed 5 bases from V and 3 bases from J; junction bases left unmatched: 8. This CDR3 has 15 amino acids. Germline loops: CDR1 SGHAT, CDR2 FQNNGV. Note on this clone: The antigen remains unidentified.

Sequenced by immunoSEQ multiplex PCR; TCRdb stores in-frame clones only, minus some. The table records some 61,000 clones, 77% of them present only once. The sequenced sample was CD4+ or CD8+ T cells sorted from blood, obtained in a trial of the OX40 agonist ivuxolimab. V usage is TRBV11-2 and J usage is TRBJ1-1, with 8 bases that match TRBD1. This clonotype was sampled from an adult with an advanced solid tumor such as melanoma, head and neck, liver or kidney cancer. The CDR3 DNA follows: TGTGCCAGCAGCGCGCAGGGGGCTTGGGACACTGAAGCTTTCTTT. Protein sequence: CASSAQGAWDTEAFF.